This is a list of T cell receptor beta chains from one sample in a study of blood T cell repertoires in COVID-19. Clones were sequenced by immunoSEQ multiplex PCR, and TCRdb holds only the in-frame ones, with some missing. The data hold approximately 180,000 clones, with about 80% observed a single time. Sequenced sample: peripheral blood. These receptors all come from a woman in her 70s with acute or convalescent COVID-19. CDR3s include the opening cysteine and the closing phenylalanine or tryptophan. D genes are given only for firm matches.

V: TRBV28
D: -
J: TRBJ1-2
DNA: TGTGCCAGCAGTTCCCGGGGTTTTCGTGGCTACACCTTC
CDR3: CASSSRGFRGYTF

V: TRBV5-4
D: -
J: TRBJ2-1
DNA: TGTGCCAGCAGCCTGTGGGTTGGCGGGTCGACGGGAAATGAGCAGTTCTTC
CDR3: CASSLWVGGSTGNEQFF

V: TRBV4-3
D: -
J: TRBJ1-6
DNA: TGCGCCAGCAGCCAAGATCGGGAGACAAGTTCTTCACCCCTCCACTTT
CDR3: CASSQDRETSSSPLHF

V: TRBV2
D: -
J: TRBJ2-2
DNA: TGTGCCAGCAGTGGACGAACAGCTCACGGGGAGCTGTTTTTT
CDR3: CASSGRTAHGELFF

V: TRBV15
D: TRBD1
J: TRBJ1-4
DNA: TGTGCCACCAGCAGAGATACTTCTGGGACAGGGTGGGAAAAACTGTTTTTT
CDR3: CATSRDTSGTGWEKLFF

V: TRBV30
D: -
J: TRBJ2-7
DNA: TGTGCCTGGAGTGTAAGCCATTACGAGCAGTACTTC
CDR3: CAWSVSHYEQYF

V: TRBV19
D: -
J: TRBJ1-5
DNA: TGTGCCAGTAGTACCAGGGGTCTCGGCAATCAGCCCCAGCATTTT
CDR3: CASSTRGLGNQPQHF

V: TRBV6-2/TRBV6-3
D: TRBD2
J: TRBJ2-1
DNA: TGTGCCAGCAGCCCGGCGCTAGCGGCCCCCTACAATGAGCAGTTCTTC
CDR3: CASSPALAAPYNEQFF

V: TRBV28
D: TRBD1
J: TRBJ1-2
DNA: TGTGCCAGCAGTGTGGGGGGGACAGGAGGTAACTATGGCTACACCTTC
CDR3: CASSVGGTGGNYGYTF

V: TRBV3-1/TRBV3-2
D: -
J: TRBJ1-3
DNA: TGTGCCAGCAGCCAAGAATATGGGCAGGGTAGTAGAAACACCATATATTTT
CDR3: CASSQEYGQGSRNTIYF